This passage covers 27 T cell receptor beta chains from one sample sequenced in a study of cytomegalovirus exposure and HLA in healthy donors. Both 60 Vbeta primers and 13 Jbeta primers went into the PCR. Here immunoSEQ multiplex PCR was the method, and the copy in TCRdb shows in-frame clones only, minus some. The sample gives some 130,000 clones, 65% to 80% of which show up once; 1% is in the top ten. The material sequenced was PBMCs. Source of these receptors: a human donor in good health.

This rearrangement joins TRBV4-2 to TRBJ1-1; maybe TRBD1 (6 bases). The CDR3 spans 15 residues. Germline V CDR1 and CDR2: LGHNA, YNFKEQ. The V end lost 0 bases, the J end lost 8 bases, and 16 bases lay between the germline ends. The CDR3 DNA follows: TGTGCCAGCAGCCAAGATTGGGGGTTTGGGACAGAAGCTTTCTTT. Its translation: CASSQDWGFGTEAFF.

This chain joins TRBV4-1 and TRBJ2-1; 9 bases match TRBD2. The CDR3 is 16 residues long. The ends lost 0 bases at V and 15 bases at J; junction bases unmatched: 15. Looked up from germline, CDR1 is MGHRA and CDR2 is YSYEKL. CDR3 sequence: CASSQEGGGGHGSPFF. The CDR3 DNA sequence: TGCGCCAGCAGCCAAGAAGGCGGGGGGGGCCACGGGTCGCCGTTCTTC.

A note on this clone: The identical CDR3 is also encoded by other nucleotide sequences in the sample. The CDR3 nucleotides are TGTGCCAGCAGTTACTCGGCCAGCTACGAGCAGTACTTC. As protein: CASSYSASYEQYF. The gene calls are TRBV6-5 and TRBJ2-7, with D uncertain. Germline CDR1 and CDR2: MNHEY and SVGAGI. With 0 bases removed from V and 3 bases from J, the gap between germline ends came to 6 bases. This CDR3 is built from 13 residues.

Concerning this clone itself: Mismatch with germline at one junction end may stem from a read error. The chain employs TRBV6-5 and TRBJ2-5; 7 bases match TRBD2. The CDR3 totals 15 residues. The germline V gene encodes CDR1 MNHEY and CDR2 SVGAGI. CDR3 sequence reads: CATSYSKTSLETQYF. The CDR3 DNA reads as TGTGCCACCAGTTACTCCAAGACTAGCCTGGAGACCCAGTACTTC.

For this clone: This is likely a read error, given that the CDR3 carries no conserved phenylalanine or tryptophan at its end. The genes are TRBV4-1 and TRBJ1-6, with TRBD1 as a possible D gene (6 bases). CDR1 and CDR2 (germline): MGHRA, YSYEKL. Trimming took 1 base from V and 9 from J, leaving 19 bases between them. The CDR3 extends over 17 amino acids. DNA for the CDR3: TGCGCCAGCAGCCAAGTCCCAACGGGGGGGGCAGGTTCACCCCTCCACCTT. This sequence encodes CASSQVPTGGAGSPLHL.

This chain joins TRBV4-1 and TRBJ1-5, with D perhaps matching TRBD1 (6 bases). Germline V CDR1 and CDR2: MGHRA, YSYEKL. The ends were cut back, 0 bases at V and 4 bases at J, with 13 bases in the middle. CDR3 length equals 16 residues. The chain's CDR3 is CASSQDFRTVNQPQHF. DNA of the CDR3: TGCGCCAGCAGCCAAGACTTCCGGACAGTAAATCAGCCCCAGCATTTT.

The chain uses TRBV27 and TRBJ2-1, with D tentatively TRBD1 (6 bases). The CDR3 runs to 14 residues. Deletions cut 2 bases from V and 6 bases from J, with 11 bases between. Germline values: CDR1 MNHEY, CDR2 SMNVEV (reference sequence). The CDR3 is CASSLPGRGNEQFF. For the CDR3, the DNA is TGTGCCAGCAGTTTACCCGGCAGGGGCAATGAGCAGTTCTTC.

This chain links TRBV11-2 with TRBJ2-3; TRBD1 is a possible D gene (7 bases). Between the trimmed V and J ends, which lost 0 bases and 1 base, there was a span of 11 bases. CDR1 and CDR2 from the germline V gene are SGHAT and FQNNGV. This CDR3 region has 16 residues. The CDR3 here is CASSLDPGGRTDTQYF. CDR3 in DNA: TGTGCCAGCAGCTTAGATCCAGGGGGGCGCACAGATACGCAGTATTTT.

The rearrangement links TRBV5-4 to TRBJ2-1; 8 bases fit TRBD2. V lost 0 bases to trimming and J lost 2 bases; unmatched junction nucleotides: 7. The CDR3 loop spans 17 amino acids. CDR1 is SGHNT, CDR2 YYREEE, per germline (reference sequence). The CDR3 sequence: CASSLARGGGTYNEQFF. The CDR3 DNA follows: TGTGCCAGCAGCTTGGCCCGTGGCGGGGGGACCTACAATGAGCAGTTCTTC.

J is TRBJ1-2 and V is TRBV6-6, with D uncertain. The CDR3 length is 14 residues. Deletions cut 2 bases from V and 1 base from J, with 8 bases between. Per germline, CDR1 MNHNY and CDR2 SVGAGI (reference sequence). The CDR3 coding sequence is TGTGCCAGCAGTTACCGGGATATTAACTATGGCTACACCTTC. This gives the protein CASSYRDINYGYTF.

V usage is TRBV11-2 and J usage is TRBJ2-7; no firm D call. Germline CDR1 and CDR2: SGHAT and FQNNGV. V was cut by 2 bases and J by 7 bases, with 15 bases left in between. The CDR3 consists of 14 residues. CDR3 region: CASSLMGTRREQYF. As DNA, the CDR3 is TGTGCCAGCAGCTTAATGGGTACGAGGCGGGAGCAGTACTTC.

This chain connects TRBV6-6 to TRBJ2-3; D call uncertain. CDR3 length: 14 amino acids. V lost 7 bases and J lost 0, with 11 bases in between. Germline CDR1 is MNHNY and CDR2 is SVGAGI (reference sequence). CDR3 amino acids: CASKVTASTDTQYF. CDR3 DNA sequence: TGTGCCAGCAAGGTTACAGCCAGCACAGATACGCAGTATTTT.

This clone came up a few times. J is TRBJ1-4 and V is TRBV2; no clear D gene. Looked up from germline, CDR1 is SNHLY and CDR2 is FYNNEI. The CDR3 runs 12 residues. Deletions cut 4 bases from V and 7 bases from J, with 7 bases between. Written as DNA, the CDR3 is TGTGCCAGCAGTGTTCGGGGTGAAAAACTGTTTTTT. Residues: CASSVRGEKLFF.

The chain is built from TRBV7-2 and TRBJ1-4; 10 nucleotides line up with TRBD1. CDR3 length equals 18 residues. CDR1 and CDR2 from the germline V gene are SGHTA and FQGNSA. Trimming took 3 bases from V and 4 from J; bases not matched to a gene: 11. The CDR3 bases are TGTGCCAGCAGCTTGGGGGACAGGGGATACTATCGTAATGAAAAACTGTTTTTT. Amino acids: CASSLGDRGYYRNEKLFF.

The gene calls are TRBV9 and TRBJ2-7; TRBD2 agrees at 10 bases. Trimming at V came to 4 bases and at J to 5 bases, leaving 15 bases not matched to a gene. Looked up from germline, CDR1 is SGDLS and CDR2 is YYNGEE. This CDR3 comprises 17 residues. CDR3 sequence: CASSPQGLAGAKDEQYF. In nucleotides, the CDR3 is TGTGCCAGCAGCCCCCAGGGTCTAGCGGGGGCGAAGGACGAGCAGTACTTC.

The chain recombines TRBV19 with TRBJ1-1; no reliable D call. CDR3 length: 14 residues. Germline values: CDR1 LNHDA, CDR2 SQIVND (reference sequence). The ends were cut back, 3 bases at V and 1 base at J, with 9 bases in the middle. The DNA for the CDR3 is TGTGCCAGTAGTATGAGGCACTGGAACACTGAAGCTTTCTTT. Translation: CASSMRHWNTEAFF.

In this sample, this clone turned up once. The chain has TRBV4-1 and TRBJ1-2; D is uncertain. The germline CDR1 and CDR2 sequences are MGHRA and YSYEKL. The ends were cut back, 3 bases at V and 8 bases at J, with 16 bases in the middle. This CDR3 has 14 amino acids. CDR3 bases: TGCGCCAGCAGCCAGACATATCCCCTCCGAGGCTACACCTTC. It translates to CASSQTYPLRGYTF.

This clone was counted a few times. The CDR3 region is CASSPGGYEKLFF. The CDR3 coding sequence is TGTGCCAGCAGCCCTGGAGGTTATGAAAAACTGTTTTTT. The chain links TRBV5-4 to TRBJ1-4; D gene ambiguous. Germline V lookup: CDR1 SGHNT, CDR2 YYREEE (reference sequence). The CDR3 has 13 amino acids. The V end was cut by 4 bases, the J end by 6 bases, with 10 bases between.

The table lists this clone with a count of one. The gene calls are TRBV9 and TRBJ2-7, with 8 bases aligning to TRBD2. V trimming: 4 bases; J trimming: 7 bases; junction bases outside the gene matches: 10. Germline V gene lookup returns CDR1 SGDLS and CDR2 YYNGEE. The CDR3 contains 14 residues. Written as DNA, the CDR3 is TGTGCCAGCAGCCGGAGCGGGGGAACGGGAGAGCAGTACTTC. As protein: CASSRSGGTGEQYF. Supplemented by reference TRBV9 and TRBJ2-7, the full variable domain reads DSGVTQTPKHLITATGQRVTLRCSPRSGDLSVYWYQQSLDQGLQFLIQYYNGEERAKGNILERFSAQQFPDLHSELNLSSLELGDSALYFCASSRSGGTGEQYFGPGTRLTVT.

This clone was picked up one time. The chain combines TRBV6-6 with TRBJ2-7, with 10 positions matching TRBD1. Germline CDR1 reads MNHNY; CDR2 reads SVGAGI (reference sequence). V gave up 6 bases and J gave up 4 bases; unmatched junction bases: 9. The CDR3 spans 15 residues. The CDR3 is CASRSGTGVIYEQYF. The CDR3 coding sequence is TGTGCCAGCAGATCCGGGACAGGGGTGATATACGAGCAGTACTTC.

The chain couples TRBV5-1 to TRBJ2-2, with a weak D call TRBD1 (6 bases). The CDR3 extends over 16 amino acids. V lost 0 bases, J lost 0 bases, and 9 bases lay in between. Germline lookup yields CDR1 SGHRS and CDR2 YFSETQ. In DNA, the CDR3 is TGCGCCAGCAGCTTGGGGGACACCGCGAACACCGGGGAGCTGTTTTTT. It codes for CASSLGDTANTGELFF.

This rearrangement joins TRBV2 to TRBJ2-7; D possibly corresponds to TRBD1 (7 bases). CDR3 size: 16 residues. The V gene's germline CDR1 is SNHLY and CDR2 FYNNEI. Trimming stripped 4 bases from V and 2 bases from J, with 18 bases between. CDR3 region: CASSVPGDRPTYEQYF. In nucleotides, the CDR3 is TGTGCCAGCAGTGTCCCGGGGGACAGACCTACCTACGAGCAGTACTTC. The complete variable domain, with remaining parts taken from reference TRBV2 and TRBJ2-7, reads EPEVTQTPSHQVTQMGQEVILRCVPISNHLYFYWYRQILGQKVEFLVSFYNNEISEKSEIFDDQFSVERPDGSNFTLKIRSTKLEDSAMYFCASSVPGDRPTYEQYFGPGTRLTVT.

The V and J genes are TRBV19 and TRBJ1-5; 10 positions agree with TRBD1. Germline CDR1 LNHDA, CDR2 SQIVND (reference sequence). With 11 bases clipped from V and 2 bases from J, the junction kept 9 bases outside the gene matches. The CDR3 loop spans 15 amino acids. DNA for the CDR3: TGTGCCCCCGGGGTAGGGACAGGGGGCAATCAGCCCCAGCATTTT. Protein sequence: CAPGVGTGGNQPQHF. Looking up the rest from reference TRBV19 and TRBJ1-5 gives the full variable domain: DGGITQSPKYLFRKEGQNVTLSCEQNLNHDAMYWYRQDPGQGLRLIYYSQIVNDFQKGDIAEGYSVSREKKESFPLTVTSAQKNPTAFYLCAPGVGTGGNQPQHFGDGTRLSIL.

For this clone: At one boundary the junction diverges from the germline segment, which might be a read error. The chain links TRBV7-7 to TRBJ1-5; D gene unclear. CDR1 SSHAT and CDR2 FNYEAQ come from the germline V gene (reference sequence). This CDR3 has 16 residues. CDR3 protein: CASSWGELDSNQPQHF. In DNA form, the CDR3 reads TGTGCTAGCAGCTGGGGAGAGCTGGATAGCAATCAGCCCCAGCATTTT.

This clone was recorded a few times. The chain has TRBV27 and TRBJ2-7; 7 positions agree with TRBD1. J gave up 5 bases and V 5 bases, and 6 bases lay outside the gene matches. The CDR3 sequence is 13 residues long. The germline V gene encodes CDR1 MNHEY and CDR2 SMNVEV (reference sequence). In DNA form, the CDR3 reads TGTGCCAGCAGTGTGACAGGGTTCCACGAGCAGTACTTC. This gives the protein CASSVTGFHEQYF.

The chain employs TRBV5-6 and TRBJ1-1; no clear D gene. The germline V gene encodes CDR1 SGHDT and CDR2 YYEEEE. The CDR3 sequence is 13 residues long. V was shortened by 4 bases and J by 2 bases, with 9 bases between the two germline ends. The CDR3 region has the DNA TGTGCCAGCAGCCCGGGGTTTAACACTGAAGCTTTCTTT. It specifies CASSPGFNTEAFF.

The chain is built from TRBV6-1 and TRBJ1-5; possible D gene TRBD1, 6 bases. The CDR3 sequence is 13 residues long. V shed 10 bases and J shed 3 bases, with 13 bases lying between them. Per germline, CDR1 MNHNS and CDR2 SASEGT. In nucleotides, the CDR3 is TGTGCCACTCGACAGGTCCCCAATCAGCCCCAGCATTTT. Protein sequence: CATRQVPNQPQHF.